This entry features one T cell receptor beta chain sequence. In germline, CDR1 is SGHTA, CDR2 FQGTGA. V gave up 5 bases and J gave up 3 bases, with 15 bases separating them. This CDR3 is built from 15 residues. TCRdb re-derived calls from the 5' RACE reads in MiXCR, one entry per CDR3 protein. The sample has around 130,000 distinct CDR3 sequences; about a sixth are singletons. The sample originates from a study of T-cell memory formation after mild COVID-19. Sequenced sample: PBMCs or a T cell subset sorted from them (not recorded which). The genes are TRBV7-3 and TRBJ2-3, with D unresolved. The sequence derives from a young man who had mild COVID-19 (a few samples of this study predate the infection). Cell type and time point are not known. The CDR3 is CASSPHPDVTDTQYF. In DNA form, the CDR3 reads TGTGCCAGCAGCCCACACCCGGACGTGACAGATACGCAGTATTTT. Full variable domain (rest looked up from reference TRBV7-3 and TRBJ2-3): GAGVSQTPSNKVTEKGKYVELRCDPISGHTALYWYRQSLGQGPEFLIYFQGTGAADDSGLPNDRFFAVRPEGSVSTLKIQRTERGDSAVYLCASSPHPDVTDTQYFGPGTRLTVL.